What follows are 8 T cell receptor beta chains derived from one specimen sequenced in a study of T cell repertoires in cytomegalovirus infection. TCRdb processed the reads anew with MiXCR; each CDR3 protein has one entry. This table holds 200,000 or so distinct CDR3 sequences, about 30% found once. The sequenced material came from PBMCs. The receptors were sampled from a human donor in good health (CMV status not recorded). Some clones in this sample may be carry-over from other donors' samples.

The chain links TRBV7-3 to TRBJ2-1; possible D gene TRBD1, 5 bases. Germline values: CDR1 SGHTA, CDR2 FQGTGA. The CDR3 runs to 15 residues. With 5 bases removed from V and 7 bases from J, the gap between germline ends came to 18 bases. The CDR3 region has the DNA TGTGCCAGCAGCCCGGCCACGGGCAGGGCAAATGAGCAGTTCTTC. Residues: CASSPATGRANEQFF. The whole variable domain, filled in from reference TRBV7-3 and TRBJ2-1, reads GAGVSQTPSNKVTEKGKYVELRCDPISGHTALYWYRQSLGQGPEFLIYFQGTGAADDSGLPNDRFFAVRPEGSVSTLKIQRTERGDSAVYLCASSPATGRANEQFFGPGTRLTVL.

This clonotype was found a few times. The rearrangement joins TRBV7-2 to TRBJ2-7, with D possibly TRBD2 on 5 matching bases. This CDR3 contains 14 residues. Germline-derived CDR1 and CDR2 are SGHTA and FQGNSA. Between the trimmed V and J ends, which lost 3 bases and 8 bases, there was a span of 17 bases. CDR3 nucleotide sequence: TGTGCCAGCAGCTTTGCCGGACTCGACTGGAAGCAGTACTTC. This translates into CASSFAGLDWKQYF. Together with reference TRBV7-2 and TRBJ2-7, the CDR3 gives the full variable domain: GAGVSQSPSNKVTEKGKDVELRCDPISGHTALYWYRQSLGQGLEFLIYFQGNSAPDKSGLPSDRFSAERTGGSVSTLTIQRTQQEDSAVYLCASSFAGLDWKQYFGPGTRLTVT.

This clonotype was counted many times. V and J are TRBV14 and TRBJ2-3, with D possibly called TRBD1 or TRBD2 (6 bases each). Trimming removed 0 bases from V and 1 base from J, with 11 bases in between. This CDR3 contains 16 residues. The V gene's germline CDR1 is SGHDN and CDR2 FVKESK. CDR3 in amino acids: CASSQDRGAGTDTQYF. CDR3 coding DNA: TGTGCCAGCAGCCAAGATAGGGGGGCTGGCACAGATACGCAGTATTTT.

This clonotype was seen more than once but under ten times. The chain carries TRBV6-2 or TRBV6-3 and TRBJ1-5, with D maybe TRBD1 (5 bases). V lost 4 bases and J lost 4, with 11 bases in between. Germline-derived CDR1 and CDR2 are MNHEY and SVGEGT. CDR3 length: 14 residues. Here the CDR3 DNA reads TGTGCCAGCAGTTCCTTGGGGCGGAATCAGCCCCAGCATTTT. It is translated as CASSSLGRNQPQHF.

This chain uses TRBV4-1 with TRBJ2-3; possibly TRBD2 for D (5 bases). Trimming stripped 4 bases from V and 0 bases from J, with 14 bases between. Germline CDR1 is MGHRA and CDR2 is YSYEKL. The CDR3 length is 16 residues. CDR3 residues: CASSLTTMSSTDTQYF. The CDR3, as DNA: TGCGCCAGCAGCCTCACGACTATGTCTAGCACAGATACGCAGTATTTT.

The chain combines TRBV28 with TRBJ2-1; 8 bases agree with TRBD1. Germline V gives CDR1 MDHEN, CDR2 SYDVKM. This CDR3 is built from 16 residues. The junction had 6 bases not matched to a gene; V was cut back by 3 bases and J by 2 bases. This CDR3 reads CASSFGGQGTYNEQFF. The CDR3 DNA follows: TGTGCCAGCAGTTTTGGAGGACAGGGAACCTACAATGAGCAGTTCTTC.

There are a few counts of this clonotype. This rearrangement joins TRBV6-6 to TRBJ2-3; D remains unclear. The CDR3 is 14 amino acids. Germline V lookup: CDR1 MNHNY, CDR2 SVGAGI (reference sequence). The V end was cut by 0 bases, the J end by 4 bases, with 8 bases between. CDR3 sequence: CASSYSPESDTQYF. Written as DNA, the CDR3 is TGTGCCAGCAGTTACTCCCCGGAGTCAGATACGCAGTATTTT.

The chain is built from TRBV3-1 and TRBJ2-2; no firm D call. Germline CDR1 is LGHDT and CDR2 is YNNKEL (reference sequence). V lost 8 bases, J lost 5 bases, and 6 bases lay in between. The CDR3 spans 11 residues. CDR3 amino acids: CASEETGELFF. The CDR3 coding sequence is TGTGCCAGCGAAGAAACCGGGGAGCTGTTTTTT.